This T cell receptor (beta chain) stems from a study of Graves' ophthalmopathy and Graves' hyperthyroidism. The wider study: Hyperthyroidism was classified as stable if no ophthalmopathy occurred within 18 months of follow-up.

Among the hyperthyroidism patients, all were newly diagnosed, aged 18 to 65, with under 2 months' duration. Exclusion covered patients with other autoimmune diseases or uncontrolled infections (as well as pregnancy or lactation). With respect to this clonotype: An end of the junction differs from the germline gene, which may be a read error.

RNA served as the template for amplifying TCR beta CDR3 regions. First-round RT-PCR used HTBI primers; second-round multiplex PCR followed. TCRdb re-called the multiplex PCR reads with MiXCR, one entry per CDR3 protein. The top ten clones hold roughly 4.5% of a sample with 560,000 or so distinct CDR3 sequences, about two fifths of them seen once. CDR1 is SGHTA and CDR2 is FQGTGA in the germline V gene. The CDR3 has 14 amino acids. The receptor was derived from an adult man with Graves' hyperthyroidism. The material sequenced was peripheral blood or thyroid tissue (not recorded which). V gene TRBV7-3 combines with J gene TRBJ2-6; TRBD1 matches at 10 bases. CDR3 in DNA: TGTGCCAGCAGTCATCGACAGGGGGCGAACGTCCTGACTTTC. Translated, it gives CASSHRQGANVLTF.